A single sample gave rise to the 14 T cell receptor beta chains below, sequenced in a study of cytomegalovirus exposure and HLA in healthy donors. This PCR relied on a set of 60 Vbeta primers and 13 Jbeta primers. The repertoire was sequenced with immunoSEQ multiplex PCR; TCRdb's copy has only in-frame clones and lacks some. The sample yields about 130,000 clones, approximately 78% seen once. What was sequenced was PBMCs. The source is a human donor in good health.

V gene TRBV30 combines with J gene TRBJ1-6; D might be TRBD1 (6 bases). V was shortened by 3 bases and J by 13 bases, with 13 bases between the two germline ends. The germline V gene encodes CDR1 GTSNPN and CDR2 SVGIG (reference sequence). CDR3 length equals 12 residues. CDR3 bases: TGTGCCTGGAGGAGAACAGGGAATCCCCTCCACTTT. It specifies CAWRRTGNPLHF.

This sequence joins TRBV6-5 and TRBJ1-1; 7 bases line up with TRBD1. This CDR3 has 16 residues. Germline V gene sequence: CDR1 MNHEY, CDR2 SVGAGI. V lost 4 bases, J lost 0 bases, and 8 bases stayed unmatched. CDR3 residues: CASSSRGRGMNTEAFF. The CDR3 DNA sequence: TGTGCCAGCAGTTCGAGGGGGCGCGGGATGAACACTGAAGCTTTCTTT.

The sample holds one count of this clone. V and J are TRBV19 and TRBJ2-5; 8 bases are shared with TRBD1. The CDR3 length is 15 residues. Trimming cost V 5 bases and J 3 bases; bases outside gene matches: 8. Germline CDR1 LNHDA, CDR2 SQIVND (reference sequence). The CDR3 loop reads CASSPDRTGKETQYF. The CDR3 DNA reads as TGTGCCAGTAGTCCCGACCGGACAGGGAAAGAGACCCAGTACTTC.

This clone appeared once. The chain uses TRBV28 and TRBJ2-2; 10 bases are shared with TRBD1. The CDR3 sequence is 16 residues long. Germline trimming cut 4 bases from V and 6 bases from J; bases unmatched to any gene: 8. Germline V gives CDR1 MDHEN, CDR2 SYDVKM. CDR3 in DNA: TGTGCCAGCAGTTCGTTTAGGGGACAGGGGTCCGGGGAGCTGTTTTTT. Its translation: CASSSFRGQGSGELFF.

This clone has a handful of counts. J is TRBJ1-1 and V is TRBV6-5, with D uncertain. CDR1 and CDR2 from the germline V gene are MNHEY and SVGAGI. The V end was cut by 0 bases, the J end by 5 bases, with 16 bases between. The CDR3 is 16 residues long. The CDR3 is CASSYSTFGSLTEAFF. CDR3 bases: TGTGCCAGCAGTTACTCGACTTTTGGGAGCCTAACTGAAGCTTTCTTT.

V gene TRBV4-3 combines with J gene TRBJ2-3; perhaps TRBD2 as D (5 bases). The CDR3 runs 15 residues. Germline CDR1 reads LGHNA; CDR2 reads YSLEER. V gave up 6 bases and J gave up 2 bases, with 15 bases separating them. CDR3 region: CASSLSGDSTDTQYF. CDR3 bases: TGCGCCAGCAGTCTGAGCGGCGACTCCACAGATACGCAGTATTTT.

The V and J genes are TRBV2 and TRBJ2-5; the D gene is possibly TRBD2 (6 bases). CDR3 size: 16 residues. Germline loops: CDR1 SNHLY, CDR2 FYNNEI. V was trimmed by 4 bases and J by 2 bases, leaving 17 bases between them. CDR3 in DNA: TGTGCCAGCAGTGTCCACCCCGGGACTCAGCAAGAGACCCAGTACTTC. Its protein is CASSVHPGTQQETQYF.

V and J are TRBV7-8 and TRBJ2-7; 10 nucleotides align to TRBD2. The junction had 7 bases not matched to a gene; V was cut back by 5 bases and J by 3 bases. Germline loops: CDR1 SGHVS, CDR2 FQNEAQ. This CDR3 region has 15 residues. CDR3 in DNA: TGTGCCAGCAGCCTCGTACTAGCGGGGCACTACGAGCAGTACTTC. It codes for CASSLVLAGHYEQYF.

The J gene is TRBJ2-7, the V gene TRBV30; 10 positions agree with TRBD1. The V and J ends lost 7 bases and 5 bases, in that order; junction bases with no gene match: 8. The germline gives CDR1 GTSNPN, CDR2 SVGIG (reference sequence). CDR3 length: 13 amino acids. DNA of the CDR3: TGTGCCTACTCAGGGACAGGGGTGAACGAGCAGTACTTC. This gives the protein CAYSGTGVNEQYF.

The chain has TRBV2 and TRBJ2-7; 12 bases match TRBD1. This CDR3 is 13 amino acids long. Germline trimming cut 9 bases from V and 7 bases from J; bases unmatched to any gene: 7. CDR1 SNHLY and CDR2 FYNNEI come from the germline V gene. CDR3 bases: TGTGCCAGTAACCGGGACAGGGGGCAGGAGCAGTACTTC. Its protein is CASNRDRGQEQYF.

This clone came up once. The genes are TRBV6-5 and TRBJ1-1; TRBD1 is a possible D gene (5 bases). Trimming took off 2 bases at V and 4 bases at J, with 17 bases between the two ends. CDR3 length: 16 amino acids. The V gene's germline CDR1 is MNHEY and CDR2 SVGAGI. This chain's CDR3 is CASSYSMGGGGTEAFF. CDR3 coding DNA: TGTGCCAGCAGTTACAGCATGGGGGGGGGAGGCACTGAAGCTTTCTTT.

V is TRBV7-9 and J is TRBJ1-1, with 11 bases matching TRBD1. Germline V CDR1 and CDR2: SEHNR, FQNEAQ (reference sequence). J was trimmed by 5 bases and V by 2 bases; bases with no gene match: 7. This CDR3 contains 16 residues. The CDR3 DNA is TGTGCCAGCAGCTTATGGACAGGGGGCGCAAGGACTGAAGCTTTCTTT. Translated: CASSLWTGGARTEAFF.

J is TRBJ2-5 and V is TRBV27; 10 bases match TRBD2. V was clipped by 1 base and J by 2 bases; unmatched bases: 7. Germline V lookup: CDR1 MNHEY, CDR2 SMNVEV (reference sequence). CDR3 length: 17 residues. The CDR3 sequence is CASSLFPRTSGQETQYF. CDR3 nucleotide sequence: TGTGCCAGCAGTTTATTTCCCCGGACTAGCGGACAAGAGACCCAGTACTTC.

CDR3 sequence (DNA): TGTGCCAGCAGCTTCGGACAGGCCCTTAACTATGGCTACACCTTC. This sequence encodes CASSFGQALNYGYTF. The genes are TRBV7-2 and TRBJ1-2; the match to TRBD1 covers 7 bases. CDR3 length: 15 residues. J gave up 1 base and V 3 bases, and 5 bases lay outside the gene matches. Germline CDR1 is SGHTA and CDR2 is FQGNSA.